This is a list of T cell receptor beta chains from one sample in a study of blood T cells in healthy people across ages. TCRdb reprocessed the 5' RACE reads with MiXCR, giving one entry per CDR3 protein. Of about 1.8 million distinct CDR3 sequences listed, roughly 50% are singletons. Sequenced sample: blood. The origin of the receptors is a middle-aged woman in good health. Both conserved end residues are part of each CDR3. The D gene is left open where the match is weak. Rows may omit the clone size; those that give it use once, few, many or a size class.

NA	TRBV29-1	NA	TRBJ2-7	CSVRQSAKIYEQYF	TGCAGCGTACGACAGAGTGCAAAGATCTACGAGCAGTACTTC
TRBD1	TRBV28	NA	TRBJ2-5	CASSLLTQGEQYF	TGTGCCAGCAGTCTCTTAACACAGGGGGAGCAGTACTTC
NA	TRBV6-5	NA	TRBJ2-1	CASTVTESSYNEQFF	TGCGCCAGCACCGTGACAGAGAGCTCCTACAATGAGCAGTTCTTC
TRBD1	TRBV4-3	NA	TRBJ1-6	CASSPLGQGNSPLHF	TGCGCCAGCAGCCCCTTGGGACAGGGGAATTCACCCCTCCACTTT
NA	TRBV12-5	NA	TRBJ2-7	CASAITPVRPRACVGFGQYF	TGTGCTAGTGCCATTACTCCGGTTCGGCCTCGGGCCTGTGTTGGCTTCGGGCAGTACTTC
NA	TRBV4-1	NA	TRBJ1-5	CASSQEPVVYSNQPQHF	TGCGCCAGCAGCCAAGAACCGGTGGTGTATAGCAATCAGCCCCAGCATTTT
NA	TRBV9	NA	TRBJ2-7	CASSVAPSGEQYF	TGTGCCAGCAGCGTAGCCCCTTCGGGCGAGCAGTACTTC
NA	TRBV7-6	few	TRBJ2-5	CASSLGFTAVQETQYF	TGTGCCAGCAGCTTGGGGTTTACAGCTGTCCAAGAGACCCAGTACTTC
NA	TRBV12-3/TRBV12-4	few	TRBJ2-4	CASSFGKEENIQYF	TGTGCCAGCAGTTTCGGGAAAGAGGAAAACATTCAGTACTTC
NA	TRBV20-1	NA	TRBJ1-2	CSARVSYTF	TGCAGTGCTAGAGTGAGCTACACCTTC
TRBD1	TRBV20-1	few	TRBJ2-7	CSARDRDRDASEQYF	TGCAGTGCTAGAGACCGGGACAGGGATGCCAGCGAGCAGTACTTC
TRBD1	TRBV7-8	NA	TRBJ2-3	CASETGDSTDTQYF	TGTGCCAGCGAGACAGGGGACAGCACAGATACGCAGTATTTT
TRBD2	TRBV7-2	NA	TRBJ2-5	CASSLPLGGRETQYF	TGTGCCAGCAGCTTACCCCTAGGCGGGAGGGAGACCCAGTACTTC
NA	TRBV2	NA	TRBJ2-7	CASITGLRSYSEQYF	TGTGCCAGCATCACAGGATTAAGATCCTACTCCGAGCAGTACTTC
NA	TRBV5-1	NA	TRBJ2-5	CASSVNGAQETQYF	TGCGCCAGCAGCGTTAACGGTGCTCAGGAGACCCAGTACTTC
NA	TRBV6-6	few	TRBJ1-1	CASRNTEAFF	TGTGCCAGCAGGAACACTGAAGCTTTCTTT
TRBD1	TRBV12-3/TRBV12-4	NA	TRBJ2-4	CASSPDRAVAKNIQYF	TGTGCCAGCAGTCCAGACAGGGCCGTAGCCAAAAACATTCAGTACTTC
TRBD1	TRBV20-1	NA	TRBJ1-6	CSAMNRQGASYNSPLHF	TGCAGTGCTATGAACCGACAGGGGGCCTCCTATAATTCACCCCTCCACTTT
NA	TRBV20-1	few	TRBJ2-7	CSARDRSTPRYEQYF	TGCAGTGCTAGGGACCGCTCCACCCCGAGGTACGAGCAGTACTTC
NA	TRBV2	few	TRBJ2-5	CASRRSYQETQYF	TGTGCCAGCAGACGCAGCTACCAAGAGACCCAGTACTTC
NA	TRBV5-1	few	TRBJ2-3	CASSLSRRDGDTQYF	TGCGCCAGCAGCTTGTCACGCAGGGATGGAGATACGCAGTATTTT
NA	TRBV12-3/TRBV12-4	NA	TRBJ1-4	CASSFLGGEKLFF	TGTGCCAGCAGTTTCCTCGGTGGTGAAAAACTGTTTTTT
NA	TRBV28	few	TRBJ1-4	CASSFRGAGEKLFF	TGTGCCAGCAGTTTTCGAGGGGCAGGGGAAAAACTGTTTTTT
NA	TRBV4-3	NA	TRBJ2-4	CASSQRSGNIQYF	TGCGCCAGCAGCCAAAGATCAGGGAACATTCAGTACTTC
TRBD1	TRBV7-8	NA	TRBJ1-2	CATELGTVNYGYTF	TGTGCCACCGAACTCGGGACAGTCAACTATGGCTACACCTTC